This is a list of T cell receptor beta chains from one sample in a study of blood T cell repertoires in COVID-19. Measured with immunoSEQ multiplex PCR; TCRdb has only the in-frame clones, and not every one. The top ten hold over 8.5% of the sample, which has tens of thousands of clones, approximately 90% seen once. The sequenced material came from peripheral blood. The receptors shown here come from a middle-aged man with active COVID-19. The CDR3 runs from the conserved cysteine through the conserved F or W. D genes are given only for firm matches. Not every row has a clone size; where given, it reads once, few, many or a size class.

d_call j_call v_call clone_size cdr3_aa cdr3_nt
TRBD2 TRBJ2-1 TRBV4-1 . CASSREAENEQFF TGCGCCAGCAGTCGGGAGGCGGAAAATGAGCAGTTCTTC
TRBD2 TRBJ2-3 TRBV30 . CAWSGLAGVATDTQYF TGTGCCTGGAGTGGACTAGCGGGAGTCGCCACAGATACGCAGTATTTT
. TRBJ1-5 TRBV28 . CASSFGGAPRNQPQHF TGTGCCAGCAGTTTTGGGGGGGCGCCTCGCAATCAGCCCCAGCATTTT
TRBD1 TRBJ1-5 TRBV10-3 . CAISDPGTGGRPQHF TGTGCCATCAGTGATCCCGGGACAGGAGGGAGGCCCCAGCATTTT
TRBD2 TRBJ2-1 TRBV7-8 . CASSPEGLVRHNEQFF TGTGCCAGCAGCCCCGAGGGACTAGTAAGGCACAATGAGCAGTTCTTC
TRBD1 TRBJ1-2 TRBV3-1/TRBV3-2 . CASSLGQGEGGYTF TGTGCCAGCAGCCTGGGACAGGGGGAAGGCGGCTACACCTTC
TRBD2 TRBJ2-3 TRBV6-1 . CASSGTLAGGPSDTQYF TGTGCCAGCAGTGGCACTCTAGCGGGAGGGCCTTCAGATACGCAGTATTTT
TRBD2 TRBJ2-3 TRBV6-2/TRBV6-3 . CASSSPSSGGTTDTQYF TGTGCCAGCAGTTCTCCCTCTAGCGGGGGGACGACAGATACGCAGTATTTT
. TRBJ1-2 TRBV20-1 . CSASQDNYGYTF TGCAGTGCTAGTCAGGATAACTATGGCTACACCTTC
. TRBJ2-5 TRBV18 . CASKTTDSQETQYF TGTGCCAGCAAGACGACGGACAGCCAAGAGACCCAGTACTTC
TRBD1 TRBJ2-6 TRBV24-1 . CATSETGGIGTGANVLTF TGTGCCACTTCCGAGACAGGGGGCATTGGCACTGGGGCCAACGTCCTGACTTTC
. TRBJ1-2 TRBV5-8 . CASSLVRGIYGYTF TGTGCCAGCAGCTTGGTCAGGGGAATTTATGGCTACACCTTC
TRBD2 TRBJ2-1 TRBV7-2 . CASSLQSGGSNEQFF TGTGCCAGCAGCTTACAGAGCGGGGGGTCCAATGAGCAGTTCTTC
TRBD2 TRBJ2-1 TRBV9 . CASTPSGGPYNEQFF TGTGCCAGCACCCCTAGCGGGGGACCCTACAATGAGCAGTTCTTC
. TRBJ2-3 TRBV28 . CASSFSGSTDTQYF TGTGCCAGCAGTTTCAGCGGTAGCACAGATACGCAGTATTTT
. TRBJ2-5 TRBV28 once CASSPLTGPSQETQYF TGTGCCAGCAGTCCCCTCACAGGGCCCTCCCAAGAGACCCAGTACTTC
TRBD2 TRBJ2-1 TRBV3-1/TRBV3-2 . CASSVLAGGPVEQFF TGTGCCAGCAGCGTACTAGCGGGGGGGCCGGTTGAGCAGTTCTTC
TRBD2 TRBJ2-1 TRBV6-6 . CASSYSIGGGNEQFF TGTGCCAGCAGTTACTCTATCGGCGGGGGGAATGAGCAGTTCTTC
TRBD2 TRBJ2-2 TRBV5-1 . CASTSSGNTGELFF TGCGCCAGCACGTCTAGCGGGAACACCGGGGAGCTGTTTTTT
TRBD2 TRBJ2-3 TRBV4-3 . CASSQATGGDTQYF TGCGCCAGCAGCCAAGCTACGGGGGGGGATACGCAGTATTTT
TRBD2 TRBJ2-7 TRBV5-6 . CASSPGTSGRSEYF TGTGCCAGCAGCCCAGGGACTAGCGGGAGGTCGGAGTACTTC
TRBD1 TRBJ1-6 TRBV24-1 few CATSDLLDRPLMGSPLHF TGTGCCACCAGTGATCTATTGGACAGGCCCCTGATGGGTTCACCCCTCCACTTT
TRBD1 TRBJ1-4 TRBV7-3 . CASSLTSGGTNEKLFF TGTGCCAGCAGCTTAACGTCAGGGGGAACTAATGAAAAACTGTTTTTT
. TRBJ2-7 TRBV6-2/TRBV6-3 once CASSYSRGSYEQYF TGTGCCAGCAGTTACTCTCGCGGGTCCTACGAGCAGTACTTC
. TRBJ2-7 TRBV5-1 . CASSLNRDSYEQYF TGCGCCAGCAGCTTGAACAGGGATTCCTACGAGCAGTACTTC
. TRBJ1-3 TRBV5-4 . CATSRGESGNTIYF TGTGCCACCTCCCGCGGGGAGTCGGGAAACACCATATATTTT
. TRBJ2-3 TRBV11-3 . CASSPSSVGDTQYF TGTGCCAGCAGCCCTAGCTCAGTCGGGGATACGCAGTATTTT
TRBD1 TRBJ2-2 TRBV24-1 . CATSDLSLGTGSTGELFF TGTGCCACCAGTGATTTGAGTTTGGGGACAGGGAGCACCGGGGAGCTGTTTTTT
. TRBJ2-2 TRBV27 . CASSLRSRINTGELFF TGTGCCAGCAGTCTCCGTTCCAGGATTAACACCGGGGAGCTGTTTTTT
. TRBJ1-6 TRBV5-1 once CASSLGGPNSPLHF TGCGCCAGCAGCTTGGGGGGCCCGAATTCACCCCTCCACTTT
. TRBJ2-1 TRBV27 . CASKRQGRDEQFF TGTGCCAGCAAGAGACAGGGGAGGGATGAGCAGTTCTTC
TRBD1 TRBJ1-6 TRBV19 . CASSMRPGQGNSPLHF TGTGCCAGTAGTATGCGGCCGGGACAGGGTAATTCACCCCTCCACTTT
. TRBJ2-7 TRBV7-2 . CASSPRTGSYEQYF TGTGCCAGCAGCCCCCGAACAGGGTCGTACGAGCAGTACTTC
. TRBJ2-3 TRBV5-4 . CASSLPPELGDTQYF TGTGCCAGCAGCTTGCCCCCGGAGCTCGGGGATACGCAGTATTTT
. TRBJ1-2 TRBV7-2 few CASSLSPLGGYTF TGTGCCAGCAGCTTGTCCCCGCTCGGTGGCTACACCTTC
TRBD1 TRBJ2-3 TRBV6-4 . CASITLRGDRGRTDTQYF TGTGCCAGCATTACTCTTCGAGGGGACAGGGGGCGAACAGATACGCAGTATTTT
TRBD2 TRBJ2-1 TRBV27 . CASSFGLAGGNEQFF TGTGCCAGCAGTTTCGGACTAGCGGGAGGCAATGAGCAGTTCTTC
. TRBJ1-1 TRBV4-2 . CASSQDWGDTEAFF TGTGCCAGCAGCCAAGATTGGGGGGACACTGAAGCTTTCTTT
. TRBJ1-2 TRBV19 . CASSNRRDGYTF TGTGCCAGTAGTAATCGACGGGATGGCTACACCTTC
TRBD1 TRBJ1-4 TRBV6-1 . CASRRQGRTNEKLFF TGTGCCAGCAGGAGACAGGGTAGAACTAATGAAAAACTGTTTTTT
TRBD1 TRBJ2-1 TRBV5-4 . CASSASLDRINEQFF TGTGCCAGCAGCGCTTCTCTGGACAGGATCAATGAGCAGTTCTTC
TRBD1 TRBJ2-5 TRBV3-1/TRBV3-2 . CASSHRGLEETQYF TGTGCCAGCAGCCATAGGGGGCTGGAAGAGACCCAGTACTTC
. TRBJ2-5 TRBV19 . CASSPGDQETQYF TGTGCCAGTAGCCCGGGGGACCAAGAGACCCAGTACTTC
. TRBJ1-5 TRBV2 . CASSERRGGNQPQHF TGTGCCAGCAGTGAACGGAGGGGCGGCAATCAGCCCCAGCATTTT
. TRBJ1-1 TRBV9 . CASKRGLNTEAFF TGTGCCAGCAAGCGGGGATTGAACACTGAAGCTTTCTTT
. TRBJ2-3 TRBV5-1 . CASSLQAGTDTQYF TGCGCCAGCAGCTTACAAGCGGGCACAGATACGCAGTATTTT
TRBD1 TRBJ2-3 TRBV5-4 . CASSSGQDPDTQYF TGTGCCAGCAGCTCCGGACAGGACCCAGATACGCAGTATTTT
. TRBJ1-1 TRBV11-2 once CASSLSSWGGTEAFF TGTGCCAGCAGCTTATCGTCCTGGGGGGGAACTGAAGCTTTCTTT
. TRBJ2-3 TRBV5-1 . CASSALADRTDTQYF TGCGCCAGCAGCGCCTTAGCGGATCGTACAGATACGCAGTATTTT
. TRBJ1-4 TRBV16 . CASSQLIGATTNEKLFF TGTGCCAGCAGCCAATTGATAGGGGCCACGACGAATGAAAAACTGTTTTTT
TRBD2 TRBJ2-5 TRBV19 . CATRGGLAGSTQETQYF TGTGCCACCCGGGGGGGACTAGCGGGATCGACACAAGAGACCCAGTACTTC
. TRBJ2-7 TRBV7-9 . CASSAIRDGSYEQYF TGTGCCAGCAGCGCAATTCGGGACGGGAGTTACGAGCAGTACTTC
. TRBJ2-5 TRBV6-4 . CASSRIQGPQETQYF TGTGCCAGCAGCAGGATCCAGGGCCCGCAAGAGACCCAGTACTTC
TRBD2 TRBJ2-7 TRBV9 . CASSVVSGLAGGEQYF TGTGCCAGCAGCGTAGTATCAGGACTAGCGGGAGGCGAGCAGTACTTC
TRBD1 TRBJ1-3 TRBV28 . CASRGQAGNTIYF TGTGCCAGCAGGGGACAGGCTGGAAACACCATATATTTT
TRBD2 TRBJ2-7 TRBV19 few CASSITSGSYEQYF TGTGCCAGTAGTATTACTAGCGGGAGTTACGAGCAGTACTTC
. TRBJ2-1 TRBV2 . CASRWTVQYEQFF TGTGCCAGCAGATGGACAGTGCAATATGAGCAGTTCTTC
TRBD1 TRBJ2-7 TRBV2 . CASTRDSGTYEQYF TGTGCCAGCACCCGGGACAGTGGGACCTACGAGCAGTACTTC
. TRBJ2-1 TRBV7-3 . CASSLALATYNEQFF TGTGCCAGCAGCCTGGCCCTAGCGACCTACAATGAGCAGTTCTTC